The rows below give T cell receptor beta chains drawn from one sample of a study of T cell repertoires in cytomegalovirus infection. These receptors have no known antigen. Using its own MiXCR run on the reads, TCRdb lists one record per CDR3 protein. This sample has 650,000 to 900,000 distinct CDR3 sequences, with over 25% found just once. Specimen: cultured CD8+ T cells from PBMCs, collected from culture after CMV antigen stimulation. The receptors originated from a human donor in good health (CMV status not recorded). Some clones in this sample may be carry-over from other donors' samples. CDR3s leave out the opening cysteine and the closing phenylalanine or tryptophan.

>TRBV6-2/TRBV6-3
ASSLLSKETQY
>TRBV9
ASSAWDLPSSGNTIY
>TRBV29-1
SAGGTGRGYEQY
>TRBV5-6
ASSLDSGGARYNEQF
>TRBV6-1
ASSERRINEQF
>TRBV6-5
ASTSLRVTEAF
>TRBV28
ASSYRVPSGNTIY
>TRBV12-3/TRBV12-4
ASSPTGGGYNEQF
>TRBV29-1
SVVGPTEAF
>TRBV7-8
ASSLGRGPTQPQH
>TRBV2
ASSVGGETEAF
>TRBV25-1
ASSEAGQWSTQY
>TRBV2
ASSVRGLAFSTQF
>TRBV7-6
ASSLGGRDNEQF
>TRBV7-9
ASGTGETGELF
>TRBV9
ASSPHRGGYNEQF
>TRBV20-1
SPRPGGSDTQY
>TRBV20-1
SAMGTSGYNEQF
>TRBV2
ASSVGLTSGGPDEQF